These 14 T cell receptor beta chains were sequenced from one sample in a study of shared clonotypes between healthy human individuals. Libraries were prepared by immunoSEQ multiplex PCR; TCRdb keeps only in-frame clonotypes and omits some of them. There are roughly 2,000,000 clones in the sample; just under 95% occur only once, and roughly 1.7% lies in the top ten. Naive CD8 cells, CD45RO-negative and positively selected for CCR7, excluded terminally differentiated effector memory CD45RA+ cells. Sequenced material: naive CD8+ T cells from PBMCs. These receptors came from a man aged 18 to 30 in good health. Some clones in this sample may be carry-over from other donors' samples.

This clone came up once. The rearrangement links TRBV19 to TRBJ1-1; D is uncertain. V lost 5 bases and J lost 4, with 17 bases in between. In germline, CDR1 is LNHDA, CDR2 SQIVND (reference sequence). This CDR3 spans 15 amino acids. In nucleotides, the CDR3 is TGTGCCAGTAGTTTCGGACCATCGGCAGGCACTGAAGCTTTCTTT. This sequence encodes CASSFGPSAGTEAFF. Full variable domain (outside the CDR3, taken from reference TRBV19 and TRBJ1-1): DGGITQSPKYLFRKEGQNVTLSCEQNLNHDAMYWYRQDPGQGLRLIYYSQIVNDFQKGDIAEGYSVSREKKESFPLTVTSAQKNPTAFYLCASSFGPSAGTEAFFGQGTRLTVV.

This chain links TRBV5-6 with TRBJ2-1; D remains unclear. Trimming left V 4 bases short and J 5 bases short, with 7 bases between. Germline V lookup: CDR1 SGHDT, CDR2 YYEEEE. The CDR3 extends over 12 amino acids. In DNA, the CDR3 is TGTGCCAGCAGCCCTCAACACAATGAGCAGTTCTTC. Translating gives CASSPQHNEQFF.

V usage is TRBV10-1 and J usage is TRBJ2-7; the match to TRBD2 covers 11 bases. Trimming at V came to 3 bases and at J to 2 bases, leaving 6 bases not matched to a gene. Per the germline V gene, CDR1 is WNHNN and CDR2 is SYGVQD (reference sequence). CDR3 length: 16 residues. The CDR3 is CASSETSGRPPYEQYF. The CDR3 DNA follows: TGCGCCAGCAGTGAAACTAGCGGGAGACCCCCCTACGAGCAGTACTTC.

J is TRBJ2-3 and V is TRBV19; 9 nucleotides line up with TRBD2. The CDR3 length is 18 residues. Trimming at V came to 3 bases and at J to 11 bases, leaving 21 bases not matched to a gene. Germline V lookup: CDR1 LNHDA, CDR2 SQIVND (reference sequence). CDR3 region: CASSIASGGGANLLRQYF. The CDR3 DNA sequence: TGTGCCAGTAGTATTGCCTCAGGCGGGGGGGCAAACCTCCTGAGGCAGTATTTT.

About this clone itself: The same CDR3 also results from other DNA sequences found in this sample. The chain carries TRBV5-6 and TRBJ1-5; weak D call: TRBD1 (5 bases). Deletions cut 0 bases from V and 6 bases from J, with 7 bases between. CDR1 SGHDT and CDR2 YYEEEE come from the germline V gene. The CDR3 runs 13 residues. Here the CDR3 reads CASSLGGLQPQHF. CDR3 DNA sequence: TGTGCCAGCAGCTTGGGGGGCCTTCAGCCCCAGCATTTT.

This clone was picked up one time. This chain joins TRBV13 and TRBJ1-1; maybe TRBD1 (6 bases). V was shortened by 4 bases and J by 8 bases, with 17 bases between the two germline ends. CDR3 size: 14 residues. Looked up from germline, CDR1 is PRHDT and CDR2 is FYEKMQ (reference sequence). For the CDR3, the DNA is TGTGCCAGCAGCTCCGGAGGGGGGTTGAAAGAAGCTTTCTTT. It encodes CASSSGGGLKEAFF. The full variable domain, rest sourced from reference TRBV13 and TRBJ1-1, is AAGVIQSPRHLIKEKRETATLKCYPIPRHDTVYWYQQGPGQDPQFLISFYEKMQSDKGSIPDRFSAQQFSDYHSELNMSSLELGDSALYFCASSSGGGLKEAFFGQGTRLTVV.

The chain combines TRBV9 with TRBJ2-2; possibly TRBD1 or TRBD2 for D (6 bases each). Germline V gene lookup returns CDR1 SGDLS and CDR2 YYNGEE. Trimming shortened V by 5 bases and J by 10 bases, and 15 bases separated the two germline ends. The CDR3 length is 13 residues. The CDR3 sequence: CASSFGGREELFF. As DNA, the CDR3 is TGTGCCAGCAGTTTTGGGGGGCGAGAGGAGCTGTTTTTT.

The chain recombines TRBV9 with TRBJ2-3; TRBD2 matches at 12 bases. After removal of 4 bases from V and 2 bases from J, the junction contained 8 bases not matched to a gene. The CDR3 has 17 amino acids. The germline gives CDR1 SGDLS, CDR2 YYNGEE. The CDR3 region has the DNA TGTGCCAGCAGCCCCCTGGGGACTAGCGGGCTCACAGATACGCAGTATTTT. Residues: CASSPLGTSGLTDTQYF.

This clone was observed once. The chain is built from TRBV30 and TRBJ2-7; 7 positions agree with TRBD1. Germline trimming cut 0 bases from V and 4 bases from J; bases unmatched to any gene: 9. There are 15 residues in the CDR3. CDR1 and CDR2 (germline): GTSNPN, SVGIG (reference sequence). The CDR3 DNA follows: TGTGCCTGGAGTGTACCGACAGGGATTTGGTACGAGCAGTACTTC. Its translation: CAWSVPTGIWYEQYF.

The chain is built from TRBV5-4 and TRBJ2-4; TRBD2 is a possible D gene (5 bases). V lost 0 bases to trimming and J lost 6 bases, with 13 bases between them. Germline V lookup: CDR1 SGHNT, CDR2 YYREEE (reference sequence). This CDR3 comprises 15 residues. This CDR3 reads CASSLVGDPRNIQYF. The CDR3 DNA is TGTGCCAGCAGCTTGGTGGGAGACCCCAGAAACATTCAGTACTTC.

CDR3 in amino acids: CASSFLTSGAYNEQFF. CDR3 bases: TGTGCCAGCAGTTTTCTCACTAGCGGGGCGTACAATGAGCAGTTCTTC. The chain carries TRBV28 and TRBJ2-1, with TRBD2 identical over 10 bases. The CDR3 covers 16 residues. Germline CDR1 is MDHEN and CDR2 is SYDVKM. The trim removed 3 bases at V and 4 bases at J, leaving 6 bases unmatched. Variable domain in full (rest from reference TRBV28 and TRBJ2-1): DVKVTQSSRYLVKRTGEKVFLECVQDMDHENMFWYRQDPGLGLRLIYFSYDVKMKEKGDIPEGYSVSREKKERFSLILESASTNQTSMYLCASSFLTSGAYNEQFFGPGTRLTVL.

The sample holds one count of this clone. This chain links TRBV7-8 with TRBJ1-1; D might be TRBD1 (6 bases). The CDR3 consists of 17 residues. CDR1 and CDR2 from the germline V gene are SGHVS and FQNEAQ. Trimming removed 5 bases at V and 3 bases at J, with 22 bases between. The CDR3 DNA reads as TGTGCCAGCAGCCGCTTTAGGGGGGGGCTAAAGGACACTGAAGCTTTCTTT. Residues: CASSRFRGGLKDTEAFF.

With respect to this clone: The same CDR3 is also encoded by other DNA sequences in this sample. The chain carries TRBV15 and TRBJ2-3; D unresolved. This CDR3 comprises 13 residues. CDR1 is LNHNV, CDR2 YYDKDF, per germline (reference sequence). Trimming removed 1 base from V and 6 bases from J, with 8 bases in between. The CDR3 spells CATSRARADTQYF. The CDR3, as DNA: TGTGCCACCAGCAGAGCTCGGGCGGATACGCAGTATTTT.

J is TRBJ1-1 and V is TRBV12-5, with D perhaps TRBD1 (5 bases). Per germline, CDR1 LGHNT and CDR2 FRNRAP. V was cut by 1 base and J by 7 bases, with 7 bases left in between. This CDR3 region has 12 residues. This CDR3 reads CASGLGGIEAFF. The CDR3 DNA reads as TGTGCTAGTGGTTTGGGGGGGATTGAAGCTTTCTTT.